These 22 T cell receptor beta chains came from one sample sequenced in a study of blood T cell repertoires in COVID-19. This table comes from immunoSEQ multiplex PCR, and its TCRdb copy is limited to in-frame clones, with some not included. In the table there are around 280,000 clones, around 90% of which are singletons. Sequencing was done on a sample of PBMCs or T cells enriched from blood (not recorded which). The origin of the receptors is a young woman with acute COVID-19.

This chain connects TRBV7-9 to TRBJ1-2; 12 nucleotides line up with TRBD1. The CDR3 extends over 15 amino acids. The germline V gene encodes CDR1 SEHNR and CDR2 FQNEAQ (reference sequence). Unmatched junction bases numbered 9, after V lost 5 bases and J lost 8 bases. The CDR3 region is CASSLGTGGGHGYTF. As DNA, the CDR3 is TGTGCCAGCAGCCTCGGGACAGGGGGCGGGCACGGCTACACCTTC.

The chain has TRBV7-9 and TRBJ1-1; D may be TRBD1 (5 bases). V was shortened by 1 base and J by 7 bases, with 7 bases between the two germline ends. The CDR3 is 12 amino acids. The germline V gene has CDR1 SEHNR and CDR2 FQNEAQ (reference sequence). The CDR3 coding sequence is TGTGCCAGCAGCTTAGGCAGGGATGAAGCTTTCTTT. Encoded protein: CASSLGRDEAFF.

The chain uses TRBV3-1 (or the pseudogene TRBV3-2) and TRBJ1-4, with 8 bases fitting TRBD1. Trimming cost V 1 base and J 15 bases; bases outside gene matches: 4. Germline-derived CDR1 and CDR2 are LGHDT and YNNKEL (reference sequence). There are 12 residues in the CDR3. The CDR3 spells CASSQVPGQVFF. The CDR3 nucleotides are TGTGCCAGCAGCCAAGTGCCGGGACAGGTGTTTTTT.

V usage is TRBV28 and J usage is TRBJ2-7, with D perhaps TRBD1 (5 bases). V was shortened by 4 bases and J by 3 bases, with 10 bases between the two germline ends. Per the germline V gene, CDR1 is MDHEN and CDR2 is SYDVKM. CDR3 size: 13 residues. The CDR3 sequence: CASSSPGHYEQYF. The CDR3 region has the DNA TGTGCCAGCAGTTCACCAGGACACTACGAGCAGTACTTC.

Comments on this clone: Different DNA sequences within this sample yield the same CDR3. The chain has TRBV27 and TRBJ2-1, with TRBD2 matching 11 bases. V shed 3 bases and J 2 bases; nucleotides not matched to a gene: 3. CDR1 is MNHEY and CDR2 is SMNVEV in the germline V gene (reference sequence). The CDR3 covers 16 residues. In DNA form, the CDR3 reads TGTGCCAGCAGTTTGTCGGGACTAGCGGCCTACAATGAGCAGTTCTTC. This sequence encodes CASSLSGLAAYNEQFF.

For the CDR3, the DNA is TGTGCCAGCAGCTCAGGGGATAGGGCCAAAAACATTCAGTACTTC. Translation: CASSSGDRAKNIQYF. The V and J genes are TRBV7-9 and TRBJ2-4, with a weak D call TRBD1 (6 bases). From germline, CDR1 is SEHNR and CDR2 FQNEAQ (reference sequence). The germline V and J ends were trimmed by 4 bases and 1 base, with 11 bases remaining between them. CDR3 length: 15 residues.

The chain joins TRBV19 to TRBJ2-1; 10 bases agree with TRBD2. This CDR3 is built from 16 residues. The germline gives CDR1 LNHDA, CDR2 SQIVND (reference sequence). V lost 4 bases, J lost 9 bases, and 12 bases stayed unmatched. In nucleotides, the CDR3 is TGTGCCAGTAGTACCGGGGCTAGCGGGAGTTTCAGTGAGCAGTTCTTC. This encodes CASSTGASGSFSEQFF.

The V call is TRBV29-1, the J call TRBJ1-2; D gene unclear. Trimming took off 7 bases at V and 4 bases at J, with 25 bases between the two ends. Germline loops: CDR1 SQVTM, CDR2 ANQGSEA. The CDR3 is 16 amino acids. CDR3 DNA: TGCAGCGATGGATACTTCCAGGTACCCTTGCCCTATGGCTACACCTTC. Amino acid sequence: CSDGYFQVPLPYGYTF.

This rearrangement joins TRBV6-5 to TRBJ2-7; 10 bases align to TRBD1. V was clipped by 1 base and J by 4 bases; unmatched bases: 4. The germline CDR1 and CDR2 sequences are MNHEY and SVGAGI. The CDR3 is 15 amino acids. For the CDR3, the DNA is TGTGCCAGCAGTTACTTACCGGGACAGGGGTACGAGCAGTACTTC. This sequence encodes CASSYLPGQGYEQYF.

This CDR3 is CASSVTTYNEQFF. CDR3 in DNA: TGCGCCAGCAGCGTAACTACCTACAATGAGCAGTTCTTC. This chain links TRBV5-1 with TRBJ2-1; D is uncertain. CDR1 is SGHRS and CDR2 is YFSETQ in the germline V gene. Trimming shortened V by 4 bases and J by 2 bases, and 7 bases separated the two germline ends. The CDR3 is made up of 13 amino acids.

The chain uses TRBV10-1 and TRBJ2-6; tentative D call: TRBD1 (6 bases). Trimming removed 0 bases at V and 2 bases at J, with 14 bases between. This CDR3 has 18 residues. Germline V gene sequence: CDR1 WNHNN, CDR2 SYGVQD (reference sequence). The chain's CDR3 is CASSESGAYAAGANVLTF. CDR3 in DNA: TGCGCCAGCAGTGAGTCGGGGGCGTACGCCGCTGGGGCCAACGTCCTGACTTTC.

The CDR3 bases are TGTGCCAGCAGTGAGCCGGGAGAGGCTCGGACTGAAGCTTTCTTT. Residues: CASSEPGEARTEAFF. The genes are TRBV6-1 and TRBJ1-1, with D uncertain. Germline CDR1 is MNHNS and CDR2 is SASEGT. V was clipped by 3 bases and J by 5 bases, with 16 bases between them. The CDR3 runs to 15 residues.

V and J are TRBV7-2 and TRBJ1-4, with D hard to call. The CDR3 extends over 13 amino acids. Germline values: CDR1 SGHTA, CDR2 FQGNSA. Trimming took 4 bases from V and 4 from J, leaving 7 bases between them. The CDR3 reads CASSSTLNEKLFF. CDR3 sequence (DNA): TGTGCCAGCAGCTCTACTCTTAATGAAAAACTGTTTTTT.

The chain is built from TRBV2 and TRBJ1-2; 8 positions agree with TRBD1. The V segment lost 2 bases and the J segment 4 bases; nucleotides outside the gene matches: 3. CDR1 is SNHLY, CDR2 FYNNEI, per germline. This CDR3 is built from 14 residues. CDR3 sequence reads: CASSEQGARYGYTF. CDR3 nucleotides: TGTGCCAGCAGTGAACAGGGGGCGCGCTATGGCTACACCTTC.

The rearrangement uses TRBV9 and TRBJ2-2; 7 bases line up with TRBD1. Per the germline V gene, CDR1 is SGDLS and CDR2 is YYNGEE. Losses at the gene ends were 0 bases for V and 7 bases for J; bases not matched to a gene: 15. There are 18 residues in the CDR3. CDR3 in amino acids: CASSVAVVSPRGSGELFF. Here the CDR3 DNA reads TGTGCCAGCAGCGTAGCCGTGGTCTCTCCCAGGGGGAGCGGGGAGCTGTTTTTT. Drawing the rest from reference TRBV9 and TRBJ2-2, the complete variable domain is DSGVTQTPKHLITATGQRVTLRCSPRSGDLSVYWYQQSLDQGLQFLIQYYNGEERAKGNILERFSAQQFPDLHSELNLSSLELGDSALYFCASSVAVVSPRGSGELFFGEGSRLTVL.

The chain uses TRBV7-9 and TRBJ2-7; D is undetermined. The germline gives CDR1 SEHNR, CDR2 FQNEAQ (reference sequence). V was cut by 5 bases and J by 1 base, with 15 bases left in between. This CDR3 has 15 residues. The CDR3 spells CASSPNQDVSYEQYF. The CDR3 DNA is TGTGCCAGCAGCCCGAATCAGGATGTGTCCTACGAGCAGTACTTC.

A few counts support this clone. The rearrangement joins TRBV19 to TRBJ1-6; D not certain. The CDR3 extends over 13 amino acids. Germline V gives CDR1 LNHDA, CDR2 SQIVND (reference sequence). Trimming cost V 8 bases and J 4 bases, with 9 bases left between them. CDR3 protein: CASADKYNSPLHF. CDR3 nucleotide sequence: TGTGCCAGTGCTGACAAGTATAATTCACCCCTCCACTTT.

Turning to this clone: At the DNA level, this CDR3 is encoded by other sequences in the same sample as well. DNA for the CDR3: TGTGCCAGTAGTATACTAGCGGGGTCGAGCTACGAGCAGTACTTC. Translating gives CASSILAGSSYEQYF. J is TRBJ2-7 and V is TRBV19, with 9 bases aligning to TRBD2. The V gene end was trimmed by 2 bases and the J gene end by 3 bases; junction bases not matched to a gene: 5. CDR1 and CDR2 (germline): LNHDA, SQIVND (reference sequence). The CDR3 runs to 15 residues.

The chain has TRBV25-1 and TRBJ1-3; D is unresolved. Looked up from germline, CDR1 is MGHDK and CDR2 is SYGVNS. The CDR3 spans 15 residues. With 3 bases removed from V and 1 base from J, the gap between germline ends came to 10 bases. DNA of the CDR3: TGTGCCAGCAGTGAGGAGGGTTTTTCTGGAAACACCATATATTTT. As protein: CASSEEGFSGNTIYF.

V gene TRBV20-1 combines with J gene TRBJ2-7; TRBD1 agrees at 9 bases. J was trimmed by 5 bases and V by 7 bases; bases with no gene match: 3. The CDR3 extends over 11 amino acids. Germline assignment: CDR1 DFQATT and CDR2 SNEGSKA (reference sequence). CDR3 region: CSGTGGNEQYF. The CDR3 DNA follows: TGCAGTGGTACAGGGGGCAACGAGCAGTACTTC.

The chain combines TRBV28 with TRBJ2-2, with TRBD2 as a possible D gene (5 bases). The CDR3 totals 16 residues. Trimming shortened V by 4 bases and J by 3 bases, and 15 bases separated the two germline ends. Germline V gene data show CDR1 as MDHEN and CDR2 as SYDVKM. CDR3 sequence reads: CASSYTSEGHTGELFF. The CDR3 coding sequence is TGTGCCAGCAGTTATACGAGCGAGGGCCACACCGGGGAGCTGTTTTTT.

This rearrangement joins TRBV18 to TRBJ2-3, with D maybe TRBD2 (6 bases). The CDR3 loop spans 16 amino acids. Trimming removed 8 bases at V and 2 bases at J, with 20 bases between. CDR1 KGHSH and CDR2 LQKENI come from the germline V gene. CDR3 bases: TGTGCCAGCGCGCGAGGGAGGAGCCCCTTCACAGATACGCAGTATTTT. Protein sequence: CASARGRSPFTDTQYF.